The 27 T cell receptor beta chains listed next were all sequenced from one sample in a study of T cell repertoires in cytomegalovirus infection. Their antigens are not known. TCRdb redid the calling of the reads with MiXCR, one entry per CDR3 protein. The profile covers about 110,000 distinct CDR3 sequences, with over 9% appearing a single time and around 29% taken by the ten largest. Sequenced sample: PBMCs, sequenced either directly or after in vitro stimulation (not recorded which). Receptor source: a human donor in good health (CMV status not recorded). Some clones in this sample may be carry-over from other donors' samples.

A few counts support this clonotype. The chain links TRBV19 to TRBJ1-2; D might be TRBD1 (5 bases). The V end lost 3 bases, the J end lost 7 bases, and 15 bases lay between the germline ends. CDR1 and CDR2 from the germline V gene are LNHDA and SQIVND (reference sequence). CDR3 length: 14 amino acids. For the CDR3, the DNA is TGTGCCAGTAGTATCAGGGTTGGCCCTCGTGGCTACACCTTC. Translated: CASSIRVGPRGYTF.

This clonotype appeared many times. J is TRBJ2-1 and V is TRBV7-8, with D perhaps assigned TRBD1 or TRBD2 (5 bases each). V lost 4 bases to trimming and J lost 7 bases, with 17 bases between them. The CDR3 spans 15 residues. The V gene's germline CDR1 is SGHVS and CDR2 FQNEAQ. CDR3: CASSSSRQRSNEQFF. The DNA of the CDR3 is TGTGCCAGCAGCTCCTCTCGACAGCGGTCTAATGAGCAGTTCTTC. Looking up the rest from reference TRBV7-8 and TRBJ2-1 gives the full variable domain: GAGVSQSPRYKVAKRGQDVALRCDPISGHVSLFWYQQALGQGPEFLTYFQNEAQLDKSGLPSDRFFAERPEGSVSTLKIQRTQQEDSAVYLCASSSSRQRSNEQFFGPGTRLTVL.

V gene TRBV14 combines with J gene TRBJ1-1; no clear D. This CDR3 comprises 16 residues. Trimming removed 0 bases from V and 1 base from J, with 12 bases in between. Germline V gives CDR1 SGHDN, CDR2 FVKESK. The chain's CDR3 is CASSQDIGRTNTEAFF. The DNA of the CDR3 is TGTGCCAGCAGCCAAGATATAGGGCGGACGAACACTGAAGCTTTCTTT.

This clonotype was seen ten or more times. This chain joins TRBV28 and TRBJ2-2; 8 bases are shared with TRBD1. Trimming cost V 6 bases and J 7 bases; bases outside gene matches: 13. The CDR3 is made up of 16 amino acids. The germline gives CDR1 MDHEN, CDR2 SYDVKM. CDR3 region: CASSFDRGPVVGELFF. The CDR3 DNA sequence: TGTGCCAGCAGCTTCGACAGGGGCCCCGTTGTCGGGGAGCTGTTTTTT.

The chain is built from TRBV20-1 and TRBJ2-5; 10 bases align to TRBD2. The V gene end was trimmed by 0 bases and the J gene end by 1 base; junction bases not matched to a gene: 14. CDR3 length: 19 residues. CDR1 is DFQATT and CDR2 is SNEGSKA in the germline V gene (reference sequence). The CDR3 DNA sequence: TGCAGTGCTAGAGATTTCGGGGCGAGAAGCGGGAGGGCCCAAGAGACCCAGTACTTC. It translates to CSARDFGARSGRAQETQYF.

This clonotype was seen repeatedly, ten times or more. This chain connects TRBV7-2 to TRBJ2-2, with 7 bases matching TRBD2. Looked up from germline, CDR1 is SGHTA and CDR2 is FQGNSA. V trimming: 5 bases; J trimming: 0 bases; junction bases outside the gene matches: 6. The CDR3 contains 16 residues. CDR3 sequence: CASSITSVANTGELFF. DNA for the CDR3: TGTGCCAGCAGCATAACTAGCGTCGCGAACACCGGGGAGCTGTTTTTT.

As for this clonotype: A much larger clone differs from this one at a single base, so this may be a read error. The J gene is TRBJ2-3, the V gene TRBV11-3, with D possibly called TRBD1 or TRBD2 (5 bases each). The germline CDR1 and CDR2 sequences are SGHNT and YENEEA. The CDR3 covers 15 residues. With 7 bases removed from V and 0 bases from J, the gap between germline ends came to 14 bases. The CDR3 nucleotides read TGTGCCAGCACCGCCTGGGGACGGAGCACAGATACGCAGTATTTT. Translating gives CASTAWGRSTDTQYF.

There are many counts of this clonotype. This rearrangement joins TRBV19 to TRBJ2-5; 14 bases map to TRBD2. The junction had 7 bases not matched to a gene; V was cut back by 6 bases and J by 10 bases. This CDR3 is built from 14 residues. The germline CDR1 and CDR2 sequences are LNHDA and SQIVND (reference sequence). This CDR3 is CASRAGTSGSVQYF. The CDR3 DNA sequence: TGTGCCAGTAGAGCCGGGACTAGCGGGAGTGTCCAGTACTTC.

This clonotype has at least ten counts. Its ends do not fully match the called genes, so a read error is possible. The V gene is TRBV6-2 or TRBV6-3, the J gene TRBJ2-1, with D unclear. Germline V CDR1 and CDR2: MNHEY, SVGEGT. The CDR3 is made up of 15 amino acids. The CDR3 reads CASTYVRLPSNEQFF. The CDR3 DNA reads TGTGCCAGCACTTACGTCAGGCTCCCGAGCAATGAGCAGTTCTTC.

In the case of this clonotype: A read error may produce the germline difference seen at one junction end. The chain carries TRBV9 and TRBJ2-3; tentative D call: TRBD2 (5 bases). The CDR3 is made up of 13 amino acids. The germline V gene has CDR1 SGDLS and CDR2 YYNGEE. The chain's CDR3 is CASSVGSIDTQYF. The DNA for the CDR3 is TGTGCCAGCAGCGTTGGGAGCATAGATACGCAGTATTTT.

In this sample, this clonotype turned up a few times. The rearrangement joins TRBV29-1 to TRBJ1-4; no firm D call. V lost 4 bases and J 10 bases, leaving 10 bases between the germline ends. CDR1 and CDR2 (germline): SQVTM, ANQGSEA. This CDR3 comprises 11 residues. The chain's CDR3 is CSVGVSGKLFF. The CDR3 coding sequence is TGCAGCGTTGGTGTATCGGGAAAACTGTTTTTT.

This clonotype was counted at least ten times. The rearrangement links TRBV5-4 to TRBJ2-1; 11 nucleotides line up with TRBD2. Germline CDR1 and CDR2: SGHNT and YYREEE (reference sequence). The length of the CDR3 is 16 residues. The junction had 6 bases not matched to a gene; V was cut back by 0 bases and J by 7 bases. For the CDR3, the DNA is TGTGCCAGCAGCTTGGCCGGACTAGCGGGCGCGAATGAGCAGTTCTTC. Its translation: CASSLAGLAGANEQFF.

This clonotype has just a few counts. The chain couples TRBV6-5 to TRBJ1-5; perhaps TRBD1 as D (6 bases). Trimming took 5 bases from V and 0 from J, leaving 11 bases between them. This CDR3 comprises 15 residues. Germline V gene lookup returns CDR1 MNHEY and CDR2 SVGAGI. The CDR3 DNA sequence: TGTGCCAGCAGTCGGGGGCCGTATAGCAATCAGCCCCAGCATTTT. It codes for CASSRGPYSNQPQHF.

This clonotype was detected ten times or more. The V gene is TRBV12-3 or TRBV12-4, the J gene TRBJ2-7; 11 nucleotides agree with TRBD2. The J segment lost 5 bases and the V segment lost 6 bases, leaving 9 bases of the junction unmatched. CDR3 length: 15 amino acids. CDR3 loop: CASRRSTSGNHEQYF. Written as DNA, the CDR3 is TGTGCCAGCAGACGCTCGACTAGCGGGAACCACGAGCAGTACTTC.

The sample holds many counts of this clonotype. The chain recombines TRBV7-9 with TRBJ2-7; a possible D gene is TRBD2 (6 bases). The CDR3 contains 15 residues. Germline V gene sequence: CDR1 SEHNR, CDR2 FQNEAQ (reference sequence). Trimming took off 6 bases at V and 1 base at J, with 16 bases between the two ends. CDR3 DNA: TGTGCCAGCAGGCCCTCCCGGACTATGTCCTACGAGCAGTACTTC. Translating gives CASRPSRTMSYEQYF.

The genes are TRBV15 and TRBJ1-4, with D uncertain. The CDR3 contains 16 residues. The germline CDR1 and CDR2 sequences are LNHNV and YYDKDF (reference sequence). Trimming removed 0 bases at V and 7 bases at J, with 15 bases between. The CDR3 coding sequence is TGTGCCACCAGCAGAGATCAAGAGGGTACGGGTGAAAAACTGTTTTTT. It codes for CATSRDQEGTGEKLFF.

Ten or more counts support this clonotype. The V and J genes are TRBV12-3 or TRBV12-4 and TRBJ1-4; D is uncertain. The CDR3 spans 14 residues. V lost 6 bases, J lost 6 bases, and 14 bases lay in between. The CDR3, as DNA: TGTGCCAGCAGGGACCCCTGGTCCGATGAAAAACTGTTTTTT. Translation: CASRDPWSDEKLFF.

This clonotype has just a few counts. The chain is built from TRBV5-1 and TRBJ2-3, with D maybe TRBD1 (5 bases). CDR1 and CDR2 from the germline V gene are SGHRS and YFSETQ. Trimming took off 5 bases at V and 0 bases at J, with 10 bases between the two ends. The CDR3 runs 14 residues. The CDR3 DNA reads TGCGCCAGCAGGGGGCCCCGTAGCACAGATACGCAGTATTTT. Translating it yields CASRGPRSTDTQYF.

This clonotype appeared many times. The gene calls are TRBV11-3 and TRBJ2-1, with D perhaps TRBD2 (7 bases). The CDR3 length is 16 residues. V lost 5 bases and J lost 7, with 21 bases in between. The V gene's germline CDR1 is SGHNT and CDR2 YENEEA. CDR3 in DNA: TGTGCCAGCAGCCCGTCCCCGGCGGGGGCAGGAAATGAGCAGTTCTTC. It encodes CASSPSPAGAGNEQFF.

V gene TRBV9 combines with J gene TRBJ2-7; D might be TRBD2 (6 bases). CDR3 length equals 13 residues. V lost 4 bases to trimming and J lost 6 bases, with 14 bases between them. Germline CDR1 reads SGDLS; CDR2 reads YYNGEE. The CDR3 DNA reads as TGTGCCAGCAGCCCCCGGGACGGGGGCGAGCAGTACGTC. Protein sequence: CASSPRDGGEQYV.

This clonotype came up many times. V and J are TRBV5-4 and TRBJ2-7; D could derive from TRBD1 or TRBD2 (5 bases each). The CDR3 has 15 amino acids. Trimming shortened V by 0 bases and J by 3 bases, and 13 bases separated the two germline ends. The germline V gene has CDR1 SGHNT and CDR2 YYREEE (reference sequence). The chain's CDR3 is CASSLGGSINYEQYV. CDR3 in DNA: TGTGCCAGCAGCTTGGGGGGGAGTATCAACTACGAGCAGTACGTC.

This clonotype was recorded many times. This chain uses TRBV19 with TRBJ2-5, with D possibly matching TRBD2 (5 bases). This CDR3 comprises 13 residues. V was trimmed by 4 bases and J by 0 bases, leaving 6 bases between them. Germline-derived CDR1 and CDR2 are LNHDA and SQIVND (reference sequence). This CDR3 is CASSKLDQETQYF. In DNA, the CDR3 is TGTGCCAGTAGTAAACTAGACCAAGAGACCCAGTACTTC.

This clonotype was seen ten or more times. J is TRBJ2-5 and V is TRBV7-2; no definite D call. The CDR3 totals 13 residues. Trimming removed 1 base at V and 4 bases at J, with 7 bases between. Germline-derived CDR1 and CDR2 are SGHTA and FQGNSA. The CDR3 is CASSLESPETQYF. The DNA of the CDR3 is TGTGCCAGCAGCTTAGAATCCCCAGAGACCCAGTACTTC.

This clonotype was detected ten times or more. CDR3 sequence reads: CASSLADTQYF. DNA for the CDR3: TGTGCCAGCAGCTTAGCAGATACGCAGTATTTT. The chain couples TRBV7-2 to TRBJ2-3; no definite D call. Germline V gene lookup returns CDR1 SGHTA and CDR2 FQGNSA. Trimming stripped 0 bases from V and 5 bases from J, with 0 bases between. This CDR3 comprises 11 residues.

In the case of this clonotype: Just one base apart from a much larger clone, this may be a read error. The chain uses TRBV20-1 and TRBJ1-6; TRBD1 matches at 11 bases. Germline loops: CDR1 DFQATT, CDR2 SNEGSKA (reference sequence). J gave up 9 bases and V 0 bases, and 7 bases lay outside the gene matches. CDR3 length: 16 amino acids. In DNA form, the CDR3 reads TGCAGTGCTAGAGATTCGGGACAGGGGGAAGCTTCACCCCTCCACTTT. Its protein product is CSARDSGQGEASPLHF.

In regard to this clonotype: A much larger clone differs by one base, so this may be a read error. The chain joins TRBV7-2 to TRBJ1-3; no clear D gene. The CDR3 has 15 residues. Trimming left V 4 bases short and J 6 bases short, with 16 bases between. The germline V gene encodes CDR1 SGHTA and CDR2 FQGNSA. CDR3 DNA: TGTGCCAGCAGCTCTAGACCTAATACGGAAAACACCATATATTTT. This gives the protein CASSSRPNTENTIYF.

This clonotype has a count of ten or more. J is TRBJ2-2 and V is TRBV20-1; D is unresolved. Germline lookup yields CDR1 DFQATT and CDR2 SNEGSKA (reference sequence). Between the trimmed V and J ends, which lost 3 bases and 0 bases, there was a span of 11 bases. The CDR3 has 15 amino acids. The CDR3 coding sequence is TGCAGTGCTAGGGCCATCGCGTCGAACACCGGGGAGCTGTTTTTT. Its translation is CSARAIASNTGELFF.